This T cell receptor (beta chain) comes out of a study of circulating tumor DNA in untreated peripheral T-cell lymphoma. Overall study results and limits: Around two fifths of serially sampled patients cleared ctDNA after two cycles. Persistent ctDNA after therapy did not always predict relapse.

The data were produced by immunoSEQ multiplex PCR, yet TCRdb's version contains in-frame clones alone and is incomplete. The sample includes around 160 clones, roughly 80% seen only once; the top ten take 68%. Only a few counts were recorded for this clone. No antigen is known for it. This CDR3 spans 15 amino acids. V was clipped by 4 bases and J by 0 bases, with 7 bases between them. CDR1 is KGHSH and CDR2 is LQKENI in the germline V gene. This chain links TRBV18 with TRBJ2-6; D gene uncertain. The sequence was obtained from a human donor with peripheral T-cell lymphoma. Sequencing was performed on cell-free DNA from blood serum. CDR3 bases: TGTGCCAGCTCACAGTTCAGCTCTGGGGCCAACGTCCTGACTTTC. It is translated as CASSQFSSGANVLTF.